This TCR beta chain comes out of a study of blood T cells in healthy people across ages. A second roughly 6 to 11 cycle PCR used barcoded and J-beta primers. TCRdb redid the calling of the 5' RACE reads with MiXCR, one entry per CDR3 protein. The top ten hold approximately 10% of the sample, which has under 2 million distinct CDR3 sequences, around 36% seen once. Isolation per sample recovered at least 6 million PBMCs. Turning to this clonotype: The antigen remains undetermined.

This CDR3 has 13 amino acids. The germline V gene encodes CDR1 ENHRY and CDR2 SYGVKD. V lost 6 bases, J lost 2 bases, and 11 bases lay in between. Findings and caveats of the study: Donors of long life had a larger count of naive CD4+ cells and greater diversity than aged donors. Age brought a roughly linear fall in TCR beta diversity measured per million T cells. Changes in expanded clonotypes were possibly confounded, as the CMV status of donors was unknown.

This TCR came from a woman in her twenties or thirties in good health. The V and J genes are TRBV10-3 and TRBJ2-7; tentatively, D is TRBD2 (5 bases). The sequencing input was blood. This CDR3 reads CAISRTVTYEQYF. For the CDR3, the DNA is TGTGCCATCAGCCGGACTGTAACCTACGAGCAGTACTTC.